These 15 T cell receptor beta chains share one sample of origin, sequenced in a study of blood T cell repertoires in COVID-19. The table came from immunoSEQ multiplex PCR; TCRdb's copy has only in-frame clones and leaves some out. Seen here are hundreds of thousands of clones, approximately 84% observed once, and the top ten hold about 0.91%. The sequencing input was peripheral blood. Receptor source: a man aged 35 to 55 with acute or convalescent COVID-19.

The gene calls are TRBV14 and TRBJ1-1; 7 positions match TRBD1. This CDR3 is 15 amino acids long. Per the germline V gene, CDR1 is SGHDN and CDR2 is FVKESK. Unmatched junction bases numbered 4, after V lost 2 bases and J lost 1 base. In nucleotides, the CDR3 is TGTGCCAGCAGCCAACTAGGGGGCCAGAACACTGAAGCTTTCTTT. Translating gives CASSQLGGQNTEAFF.

J is TRBJ1-2 and V is TRBV5-8; D may be TRBD1 (5 bases). V lost 3 bases, J lost 0 bases, and 18 bases lay in between. The CDR3 loop spans 17 amino acids. Germline V lookup: CDR1 SGHTS, CDR2 YDEGEE. The CDR3 here is CASSYGYRDSTNYGYTF. DNA for the CDR3: TGTGCCAGCAGCTACGGGTACCGGGACTCTACTAACTATGGCTACACCTTC.

The chain uses TRBV5-1 and TRBJ1-1; D is ambiguous. CDR1 and CDR2 from the germline V gene are SGHRS and YFSETQ. The ends were cut back, 0 bases at V and 2 bases at J, with 14 bases in the middle. The CDR3 spans 16 residues. The chain's CDR3 is CASSLAEVSSNTEAFF. The DNA for the CDR3 is TGCGCCAGCAGCTTGGCCGAAGTCAGTTCTAACACTGAAGCTTTCTTT. Drawing the rest from reference TRBV5-1 and TRBJ1-1, the complete variable domain is KAGVTQTPRYLIKTRGQQVTLSCSPISGHRSVSWYQQTPGQGLQFLFEYFSETQRNKGNFPGRFSGRQFSNSRSEMNVSTLELGDSALYLCASSLAEVSSNTEAFFGQGTRLTVV.

J is TRBJ1-2 and V is TRBV6-6, with TRBD1 identical over 7 bases. The CDR3 is made up of 14 amino acids. Germline CDR1 and CDR2: MNHNY and SVGAGI (reference sequence). J gave up 2 bases and V 4 bases, and 4 bases lay outside the gene matches. CDR3 region: CASSLDRTNYGYTF. The CDR3, as DNA: TGTGCCAGCAGTTTGGACAGGACAAACTATGGCTACACCTTC.

This clone appeared a few times. The rearrangement links TRBV2 to TRBJ1-2, with D possibly being TRBD1 (6 bases). From germline, CDR1 is SNHLY and CDR2 FYNNEI. Trimming shortened V by 1 base and J by 6 bases, and 12 bases separated the two germline ends. This CDR3 has 14 residues. The CDR3 spells CASSEDGGRDGYTF. CDR3 nucleotide sequence: TGTGCCAGCAGTGAAGACGGGGGGCGGGATGGCTACACCTTC.

The chain couples TRBV30 to TRBJ1-6; weak D call: TRBD1 (6 bases). Germline V CDR1 and CDR2: GTSNPN, SVGIG (reference sequence). The CDR3 covers 15 residues. V was clipped by 4 bases and J by 8 bases, with 18 bases between them. The CDR3 spells CAWTPGQGSYSPLHF. The CDR3 DNA is TGTGCCTGGACACCGGGACAAGGTTCCTATTCACCCCTCCACTTT.

V and J are TRBV5-1 and TRBJ1-1, with D maybe TRBD1 (6 bases). Germline-derived CDR1 and CDR2 are SGHRS and YFSETQ. This CDR3 comprises 14 residues. Trimming took 2 bases from V and 3 from J, leaving 11 bases between them. DNA of the CDR3: TGCGCCAGCAGCTTACGAGCAGGGGACACTGAAGCTTTCTTT. Amino acid sequence: CASSLRAGDTEAFF.

The chain links TRBV7-3 to TRBJ2-1; TRBD2 is a possible D gene (5 bases). CDR3 size: 16 residues. Germline CDR1 and CDR2: SGHTA and FQGTGA. Trimming took off 5 bases at V and 0 bases at J, with 14 bases between the two ends. CDR3 loop: CASSPLDGSSYNEQFF. CDR3 coding DNA: TGTGCCAGCAGCCCACTGGATGGGAGCTCCTACAATGAGCAGTTCTTC.

The genes are TRBV21-1 and TRBJ2-7; no check of the table's D call, TRBD1, against the DNA was made. TRBV21-1 constitutes a pseudogene. The CDR3 runs to 14 residues. CDR3 nucleotides: TGTGCCAGCAGTTCCGGGACAGGAGACTACGAGCAGTACTTC. Translation: CASSSGTGDYEQYF.

The gene calls are TRBV19 and TRBJ1-1; D ambiguous. Germline CDR1 LNHDA, CDR2 SQIVND (reference sequence). V lost 5 bases and J lost 4, with 17 bases in between. The CDR3 covers 15 residues. The CDR3 sequence is CASSPVGITSTEAFF. CDR3 sequence (DNA): TGTGCCAGTAGTCCCGTCGGAATTACTAGCACTGAAGCTTTCTTT.

The V call is TRBV27, the J call TRBJ1-6; 7 bases are shared with TRBD1. This CDR3 spans 13 amino acids. Looked up from germline, CDR1 is MNHEY and CDR2 is SMNVEV (reference sequence). Trimming took 8 bases from V and 7 from J; bases not matched to a gene: 5. For the CDR3, the DNA is TGTGCCAGCGGAGGGGGCCCGAATTCACCCCTCCACTTT. Amino acid sequence: CASGGGPNSPLHF.

This chain joins TRBV28 and TRBJ1-6; 9 bases align to TRBD1. V gave up 4 bases and J gave up 0 bases; unmatched junction bases: 4. This CDR3 is 17 amino acids long. Looked up from germline, CDR1 is MDHEN and CDR2 is SYDVKM. Here the CDR3 DNA reads TGTGCCAGCAGTTCCTCGGACAGGGGCTCCTATAATTCACCCCTCCACTTT. It is translated as CASSSSDRGSYNSPLHF.

This clone was picked up one time. V is TRBV18 and J is TRBJ2-7; TRBD1 matches 8 bases. The ends lost 2 bases at V and 3 bases at J; junction bases unmatched: 6. The CDR3 has 15 residues. The germline CDR1 and CDR2 sequences are KGHSH and LQKENI. CDR3 residues: CASSPTLGQGYEQYF. The CDR3 nucleotides read TGTGCCAGCTCACCAACCTTAGGACAGGGCTACGAGCAGTACTTC.

This clone was counted once. The V call is TRBV5-1, the J call TRBJ1-1; TRBD1 agrees at 7 bases. The CDR3 contains 14 residues. Looked up from germline, CDR1 is SGHRS and CDR2 is YFSETQ. With 4 bases clipped from V and 2 bases from J, the junction kept 5 bases outside the gene matches. For the CDR3, the DNA is TGCGCCAGCAGCCAGGGACAGCCAAACACTGAAGCTTTCTTT. Its translation: CASSQGQPNTEAFF.

V is TRBV19 and J is TRBJ1-6; D unclear. This CDR3 has 15 amino acids. Germline loops: CDR1 LNHDA, CDR2 SQIVND (reference sequence). Between the trimmed V and J ends, which lost 3 bases and 7 bases, there was a span of 13 bases. DNA of the CDR3: TGTGCCAGTAGTATCACTCAGGCAACGAATTCACCCCTCCACTTT. It translates to CASSITQATNSPLHF.